Below are 9 T cell receptor beta chains sequenced from a single sample in a study of cytomegalovirus exposure and HLA in healthy donors. The PCR contained 60 Vbeta and 13 Jbeta primers. TCRdb's copy holds only in-frame clones and misses some; the assay was immunoSEQ multiplex PCR. There are about 120,000 clones in the sample; 77% occur only once, and roughly 5.2% lies in the top ten. Sequences were obtained from PBMCs. These receptors were taken from a man younger than 35 in good health and CMV-seropositive.

The V and J genes are TRBV19 and TRBJ2-7; 8 bases match TRBD1. V shed 7 bases, J shed 2 bases, and the junction held 1 base outside the gene matches. From germline, CDR1 is LNHDA and CDR2 SQIVND (reference sequence). CDR3 length: 12 amino acids. CDR3 in amino acids: CASMGQAYEQYF. The CDR3 region has the DNA TGTGCCAGTATGGGACAGGCCTACGAGCAGTACTTC.

This chain links TRBV9 with TRBJ1-3, with 9 bases identical to TRBD1. The CDR3 contains 15 residues. Germline-derived CDR1 and CDR2 are SGDLS and YYNGEE. Trimming at V came to 0 bases and at J to 7 bases, leaving 5 bases not matched to a gene. CDR3 sequence: CASSVGGQGVNTIYF. The DNA for the CDR3 is TGTGCCAGCAGCGTAGGGGGACAGGGAGTCAACACCATATATTTT. Complete variable domain (other parts from reference TRBV9 and TRBJ1-3): DSGVTQTPKHLITATGQRVTLRCSPRSGDLSVYWYQQSLDQGLQFLIQYYNGEERAKGNILERFSAQQFPDLHSELNLSSLELGDSALYFCASSVGGQGVNTIYFGEGSWLTVV.

The gene calls are TRBV10-1 and TRBJ1-5, with D perhaps TRBD1 (6 bases). Trimming pared 0 bases from V and 5 bases from J, leaving 11 bases between. This CDR3 has 15 amino acids. Germline loops: CDR1 WNHNN, CDR2 SYGVQD (reference sequence). The CDR3 here is CASSESNEGDQPQHF. In DNA, the CDR3 is TGCGCCAGCAGTGAGTCCAACGAGGGGGATCAGCCCCAGCATTTT.

The chain combines TRBV11-2 with TRBJ1-3; maybe TRBD1 (6 bases). The V end lost 4 bases, the J end lost 2 bases, and 9 bases lay between the germline ends. Per germline, CDR1 SGHAT and CDR2 FQNNGV. This CDR3 is built from 14 residues. The CDR3 is CASSWGGTGNTIYF. In nucleotides, the CDR3 is TGTGCCAGCAGCTGGGGGGGCACTGGAAACACCATATATTTT.

V gene TRBV4-1 combines with J gene TRBJ1-1; D might be TRBD1 (5 bases). The CDR3 has 16 amino acids. V was clipped by 1 base and J by 1 base, with 13 bases between them. Germline-derived CDR1 and CDR2 are MGHRA and YSYEKL. This chain's CDR3 is CASSQGMGLRNTEAFF. CDR3 DNA: TGCGCCAGCAGCCAAGGGATGGGGCTCAGGAACACTGAAGCTTTCTTT.

The chain has TRBV19 and TRBJ1-5, with D hard to call. V was cut by 5 bases and J by 4 bases, with 9 bases left in between. CDR1 is LNHDA, CDR2 SQIVND, per germline (reference sequence). This CDR3 spans 13 amino acids. The DNA for the CDR3 is TGTGCCAGTAGTCGTCAGGTAAATCAGCCCCAGCATTTT. The encoded protein is CASSRQVNQPQHF.

V is TRBV5-1 and J is TRBJ2-1; tentative D call: TRBD2 (5 bases). The germline V gene encodes CDR1 SGHRS and CDR2 YFSETQ. V shed 0 bases and J shed 0 bases, with 7 bases lying between them. This CDR3 comprises 15 residues. CDR3 sequence (DNA): TGCGCCAGCAGCTTGGAGGAGGTCTCCTACAATGAGCAGTTCTTC. As protein: CASSLEEVSYNEQFF.

This clone was found a few times. V usage is TRBV19 and J usage is TRBJ1-4; possibly TRBD1 for D (5 bases). Germline loops: CDR1 LNHDA, CDR2 SQIVND (reference sequence). The V gene lost 4 bases and the J gene lost 5 bases, with 23 bases spanning the gap. The CDR3 spans 18 residues. As DNA, the CDR3 is TGTGCCAGTAGTAGGGGCAGGGAAAGAAGCGGGTTAAATGAAAAACTGTTTTTT. This gives the protein CASSRGRERSGLNEKLFF.

The chain employs TRBV14 and TRBJ1-4; 7 bases line up with TRBD1. Per the germline V gene, CDR1 is SGHDN and CDR2 is FVKESK. The CDR3 contains 15 residues. V lost 5 bases and J lost 8; bases outside the gene matches: 11. The CDR3 DNA reads TGTGCCAGCAGCGGAACACAGGGGATGACAGAAAAACTGTTTTTT. Residues: CASSGTQGMTEKLFF.